Sequencing of this T cell receptor beta chain was carried out in a study of blood T cell repertoires in COVID-19. About the research overall: From T cells, B-cell-depleted T cells, or PBMCs came the material, which was cDNA or gDNA.

This clone has only one observation. Other DNA sequences in the sample encode the same CDR3. This table comes from immunoSEQ multiplex PCR, and its TCRdb copy is limited to in-frame clones, with some not included. The data hold approximately 300,000 clones, with around 90% observed a single time. The sequence was obtained from a man in his 60s who had recovered from COVID-19. Material: PBMCs or T cells enriched from blood (not recorded which).

The CDR3 DNA reads TGTGCCAGCAGTTTATCGGGAGGGGGCGGCTACACCTTC. Amino acid sequence: CASSLSGGGGYTF. The V call is TRBV28, the J call TRBJ1-2; 7 positions match TRBD1. The CDR3 runs 13 residues. Trimming at V came to 1 base and at J to 8 bases, leaving 4 bases not matched to a gene. CDR1 and CDR2 (germline): MDHEN, SYDVKM.